One sample yielded the 12 T cell receptor beta chains listed below, sequenced in a study of CD8+CD57+ T cells in acquired aplastic anemia. The sequenced patients had an expansion of CD8+CD57+ cells seen by flow cytometry. TCR beta VDJ and CDR3 were profiled, and genomic DNA was the template. From the reads, TCRdb called clonotypes with MiXCR, one entry per CDR3 protein. The data contain around 160,000 distinct CDR3 sequences, 40% to 55% of them seen just once; the ten biggest clones take up 2.5% to 3.5%. Source material: sorted CD4+, CD8+, or CD8+CD57+ T cells (not recorded which) from PBMCs. The source of these receptors is a human donor with aplastic anemia.

The sample holds many counts of this clonotype. This chain connects TRBV4-2 to TRBJ2-7; the D gene is possibly TRBD2 (5 bases). Looked up from germline, CDR1 is LGHNA and CDR2 is YNFKEQ. V was cut by 0 bases and J by 2 bases, with 17 bases left in between. CDR3 length: 17 amino acids. CDR3 coding DNA: TGTGCCAGCAGCCAAGAAAGCGGATTTGCTAGCCCCTACGAGCAGTACTTC. It specifies CASSQESGFASPYEQYF.

The table lists this clonotype with many counts. The chain has TRBV19 and TRBJ1-6, with D unresolved. Germline V CDR1 and CDR2: LNHDA, SQIVND (reference sequence). The CDR3 runs 14 residues. V lost 4 bases to trimming and J lost 8 bases, with 12 bases between them. CDR3: CASSTVTGDSPLHF. CDR3 coding DNA: TGTGCCAGTAGTACAGTTACCGGGGATTCACCCCTCCACTTT.

This chain uses TRBV28 with TRBJ2-5, with D hard to call. Trimming took 1 base from V and 6 from J, leaving 18 bases between them. Germline CDR1 reads MDHEN; CDR2 reads SYDVKM. The CDR3 is made up of 16 amino acids. The CDR3 here is CASSLSGLAGSKTQYF. The CDR3 DNA sequence: TGTGCCAGCAGTTTATCGGGTTTAGCAGGTTCTAAGACCCAGTACTTC.

The chain employs TRBV24-1 and TRBJ2-3; TRBD1 matches 7 bases. Germline-derived CDR1 and CDR2 are KGHDR and SFDVKD. The CDR3 spans 17 residues. Trimming at V came to 2 bases and at J to 1 base, leaving 8 bases not matched to a gene. CDR3 amino acids: CATSDSSFDRGTDTQYF. DNA for the CDR3: TGTGCCACCAGTGATTCCTCCTTCGACAGGGGCACAGATACGCAGTATTTT.

About this clonotype: This may stem from a read error, because a much larger clone lies one nucleotide away. The rearrangement links TRBV12-3 or TRBV12-4 to TRBJ2-7; no reliable D call. This CDR3 is 14 amino acids long. CDR3 coding DNA: TGTGCCAGCAAATTGACTCTGAGCTCCTACGGGCAGTACTTC. This encodes CASKLTLSSYGQYF.

CDR3 protein: CASSGTGDSQPQHF. In DNA, the CDR3 is TGTGCCAGCAGTGGGACAGGGGACAGTCAGCCCCAGCATTTT. This sequence joins TRBV2 and TRBJ1-5, with TRBD1 matching 9 bases. The J segment lost 6 bases and the V segment lost 4 bases, leaving 4 bases of the junction unmatched. Germline V gives CDR1 SNHLY, CDR2 FYNNEI. The CDR3 length is 14 residues.

V gene TRBV20-1 combines with J gene TRBJ2-1; 8 bases align to TRBD2. The CDR3 contains 14 residues. With 4 bases clipped from V and 9 bases from J, the junction kept 11 bases outside the gene matches. CDR1 and CDR2 (germline): DFQATT, SNEGSKA (reference sequence). The CDR3 here is CSATPGLGNPEQFF. CDR3 nucleotides: TGCAGTGCTACCCCGGGACTAGGAAACCCTGAGCAGTTCTTC.

J is TRBJ1-2 and V is TRBV7-9; D possibly corresponds to TRBD1 (6 bases). Germline V gene sequence: CDR1 SEHNR, CDR2 FQNEAQ (reference sequence). Between the trimmed V and J ends, which lost 5 bases and 0 bases, there was a span of 10 bases. The CDR3 spans 14 residues. The CDR3 loop reads CASSRDRTNYGYTF. The CDR3 nucleotides read TGTGCCAGCAGCCGTGACAGGACTAACTATGGCTACACCTTC.

The V call is TRBV2, the J call TRBJ2-7; TRBD1 might be the D (6 bases). V lost 6 bases and J 0 bases, leaving 15 bases between the germline ends. The germline CDR1 and CDR2 sequences are SNHLY and FYNNEI. The CDR3 is 15 amino acids. Here the CDR3 DNA reads TGTGCCAGCAGCCAACCGGGACAACACTCCTACGAGCAGTACTTC. Protein: CASSQPGQHSYEQYF.

This clonotype was seen a few times. The CDR3 is CASTTFGRRTDSGELFF. The CDR3 coding sequence is TGTGCCAGCACCACCTTTGGGCGGCGGACAGACAGCGGGGAGCTGTTTTTT. The rearrangement links TRBV4-2 to TRBJ2-2; tentative D call: TRBD1 (6 bases). The germline gives CDR1 LGHNA, CDR2 YNFKEQ. With 7 bases removed from V and 7 bases from J, the gap between germline ends came to 25 bases. The CDR3 has 17 amino acids.

This clonotype was seen once. J is TRBJ2-1 and V is TRBV5-4; tentatively, D is TRBD2 (6 bases). In germline, CDR1 is SGHNT, CDR2 YYREEE (reference sequence). Trimming took 0 bases from V and 4 from J, leaving 17 bases between them. This CDR3 spans 17 amino acids. CDR3 coding DNA: TGTGCCAGCAGCTTGGGGGAAAGGCGGGGTAGATACAATGAGCAGTTCTTC. Its protein product is CASSLGERRGRYNEQFF.

The chain carries TRBV10-3 and TRBJ1-4, with D perhaps matching TRBD1 (6 bases). Germline V gene lookup returns CDR1 ENHRY and CDR2 SYGVKD. V shed 6 bases and J shed 4 bases, with 12 bases lying between them. The CDR3 contains 14 residues. This CDR3 is CAIRKQGSNEKLFF. In DNA form, the CDR3 reads TGTGCCATCAGAAAACAGGGTAGTAATGAAAAACTGTTTTTT.